One sample yielded the 17 T cell receptor beta chains listed below, sequenced in a study of cytomegalovirus exposure and HLA in healthy donors. Primers: 60 Vbeta forward and 13 Jbeta reverse. Clones were sequenced by immunoSEQ multiplex PCR, and TCRdb holds only the in-frame ones, with some missing. Of about 160,000 clones listed, around 84% are singletons. Sequences were obtained from PBMCs. All receptors derive from a boy under 10 years old in good health and CMV-seronegative.

The genes are TRBV7-9 and TRBJ2-7; TRBD1 aligns across 12 bases. V trimming: 5 bases; J trimming: 2 bases; junction bases outside the gene matches: 4. Germline lookup yields CDR1 SEHNR and CDR2 FQNEAQ (reference sequence). The CDR3 is made up of 15 amino acids. This chain's CDR3 is CASSPGTGGPYEQYF. The CDR3 DNA reads as TGTGCCAGCAGCCCTGGGACAGGGGGCCCCTACGAGCAGTACTTC.

The chain is built from TRBV9 and TRBJ2-1, with TRBD2 identical over 8 bases. V lost 4 bases to trimming and J lost 4 bases; unmatched junction nucleotides: 10. The CDR3 covers 16 residues. Germline CDR1 SGDLS, CDR2 YYNGEE. CDR3 DNA sequence: TGTGCCAGCAGCTCCCGGGGTAGCGGGAATTACAATGAGCAGTTCTTC. The encoded protein is CASSSRGSGNYNEQFF.

The V gene is TRBV21-1, the J gene TRBJ2-3; the D call in the table, TRBD1, was not verified against the DNA. TRBV21-1 is an annotated pseudogene. CDR3 length: 17 amino acids. The CDR3 DNA reads as TGTGCCAGCAGCGAAAGCAGGCCTGCTGCTAGCACAGATACGCAGTATTTT. This gives the protein CASSESRPAASTDTQYF.

CDR3 sequence: CASSSQGTDTQYF. The CDR3 DNA is TGTGCCAGCAGCTCCCAGGGGACAGATACGCAGTATTTT. The chain is built from TRBV5-4 and TRBJ2-3, with D possibly being TRBD1 (6 bases). The CDR3 contains 13 residues. Trimming pared 3 bases from V and 3 bases from J, leaving 8 bases between. Germline V gene data show CDR1 as SGHNT and CDR2 as YYREEE (reference sequence). Variable domain in full (rest from reference TRBV5-4 and TRBJ2-3): ETGVTQSPTHLIKTRGQQVTLRCSSQSGHNTVSWYQQALGQGPQFIFQYYREEENGRGNFPPRFSGLQFPNYSSELNVNALELDDSALYLCASSSQGTDTQYFGPGTRLTVL.

This chain joins TRBV5-1 and TRBJ2-3, with a tentative D call TRBD2 (5 bases). The V end lost 0 bases, the J end lost 2 bases, and 13 bases lay between the germline ends. The CDR3 extends over 16 amino acids. CDR1 is SGHRS, CDR2 YFSETQ, per germline. The CDR3 DNA is TGCGCCAGCAGCTTGGAGGAGGATCTCAACACAGATACGCAGTATTTT. This gives the protein CASSLEEDLNTDTQYF.

For the CDR3, the DNA is TGTGCCAGCAGTTTCGGCGGGACAGGGAATGGCTATGGCTACACCTTC. This encodes CASSFGGTGNGYGYTF. The J gene is TRBJ1-2, the V gene TRBV27, with 9 bases fitting TRBD1. The CDR3 spans 16 residues. Trimming removed 3 bases from V and 4 bases from J; junction bases left unmatched: 9. CDR1 and CDR2 (germline): MNHEY, SMNVEV (reference sequence).

The chain joins TRBV2 to TRBJ2-3; 8 bases are shared with TRBD1. This CDR3 spans 13 amino acids. J gave up 2 bases and V 10 bases, and 5 bases lay outside the gene matches. Germline CDR1 reads SNHLY; CDR2 reads FYNNEI. CDR3 nucleotide sequence: TGTGCCACCTGGACAGGGACCACAGATACGCAGTATTTT. Translation gives CATWTGTTDTQYF. Complete variable domain (other parts from reference TRBV2 and TRBJ2-3): EPEVTQTPSHQVTQMGQEVILRCVPISNHLYFYWYRQILGQKVEFLVSFYNNEISEKSEIFDDQFSVERPDGSNFTLKIRSTKLEDSAMYFCATWTGTTDTQYFGPGTRLTVL.

The J gene is TRBJ1-4, the V gene TRBV7-9, with D maybe TRBD1 (5 bases). Per germline, CDR1 SEHNR and CDR2 FQNEAQ (reference sequence). The CDR3 totals 14 residues. V dropped 5 bases and J dropped 7 bases, with 14 bases sitting between them. DNA of the CDR3: TGTGCCAGCAGCCGCCCCGTGGGGGGTGAAAAACTGTTTTTT. It translates to CASSRPVGGEKLFF. Looking up the rest from reference TRBV7-9 and TRBJ1-4 gives the full variable domain: DTGVSQNPRHKITKRGQNVTFRCDPISEHNRLYWYRQTLGQGPEFLTYFQNEAQLEKSRLLSDRFSAERPKGSFSTLEIQRTEQGDSAMYLCASSRPVGGEKLFFGSGTQLSVL.

The chain recombines TRBV2 with TRBJ2-6; possible D gene TRBD1, 6 bases. The CDR3 extends over 14 amino acids. With 11 bases removed from V and 0 bases from J, the gap between germline ends came to 11 bases. Germline V gene sequence: CDR1 SNHLY, CDR2 FYNNEI. The CDR3 DNA reads as TGTGCCGGGAAGGACAGCTCTGGGGCCAACGTCCTGACTTTC. Amino acid sequence: CAGKDSSGANVLTF.

The genes are TRBV7-8 and TRBJ1-5; 7 nucleotides match TRBD1. Per the germline V gene, CDR1 is SGHVS and CDR2 is FQNEAQ. Trimming took 1 base from V and 5 from J; bases not matched to a gene: 5. This CDR3 has 15 residues. The CDR3 DNA is TGTGCCAGCAGCTTAGGGGGACAGCCCGATCAGCCCCAGCATTTT. This encodes CASSLGGQPDQPQHF.

The chain has TRBV19 and TRBJ1-5; tentative D call: TRBD1 (5 bases). V lost 5 bases and J lost 6, with 11 bases in between. Germline CDR1 reads LNHDA; CDR2 reads SQIVND (reference sequence). The CDR3 has 13 residues. In nucleotides, the CDR3 is TGTGCCAGTAGTGTGACAGTATTTCAGCCCCAGCATTTT. Translating gives CASSVTVFQPQHF.

This sequence joins TRBV19 and TRBJ2-3; D ambiguous. Germline V lookup: CDR1 LNHDA, CDR2 SQIVND (reference sequence). Trimming stripped 6 bases from V and 2 bases from J, with 12 bases between. There are 14 residues in the CDR3. CDR3 coding DNA: TGTGCCAGTAGGAGCTCTCAAATCACAGATACGCAGTATTTT. It is translated as CASRSSQITDTQYF.

Here the CDR3 reads CASSPDRGSDQPQHF. For the CDR3, the DNA is TGTGCCAGCAGCCCCGACAGGGGAAGTGATCAGCCCCAGCATTTT. This chain uses TRBV5-5 with TRBJ1-5, with 8 positions matching TRBD1. CDR1 is SGHKS and CDR2 is YYEKEE in the germline V gene (reference sequence). The CDR3 is 15 amino acids. V shed 4 bases and J 5 bases; nucleotides not matched to a gene: 8.

This clone was detected once. The chain joins TRBV27 to TRBJ2-6; TRBD2 aligns across 7 bases. This CDR3 spans 17 amino acids. Germline V gives CDR1 MNHEY, CDR2 SMNVEV (reference sequence). V lost 2 bases to trimming and J lost 2 bases; unmatched junction nucleotides: 6. CDR3 amino acids: CASSLGGGAPGANVLTF. The CDR3 region has the DNA TGTGCCAGCAGTTTAGGGGGAGGGGCGCCTGGGGCCAACGTCCTGACTTTC.

The genes are TRBV2 and TRBJ1-6, with unresolved D. Germline assignment: CDR1 SNHLY and CDR2 FYNNEI. V was cut by 2 bases and J by 10 bases, with 9 bases left in between. The CDR3 contains 13 residues. In DNA form, the CDR3 reads TGTGCCAGCAGTGAACGGCGGGCGTCACCCCTCCACTTT. As protein: CASSERRASPLHF. The entire variable domain, with the rest obtained from reference TRBV2 and TRBJ1-6, is as follows: EPEVTQTPSHQVTQMGQEVILRCVPISNHLYFYWYRQILGQKVEFLVSFYNNEISEKSEIFDDQFSVERPDGSNFTLKIRSTKLEDSAMYFCASSERRASPLHFGNGTRLTVT.

The DNA for the CDR3 is TGCGCCAGCAGCTTGGCAAGGACAGGGAGGGTTCAGCCCCAGCATTTT. It encodes CASSLARTGRVQPQHF. The rearrangement links TRBV5-1 to TRBJ1-5, with 8 positions matching TRBD1. This CDR3 region has 16 residues. The germline V gene has CDR1 SGHRS and CDR2 YFSETQ. V lost 0 bases, J lost 6 bases, and 8 bases stayed unmatched.

The rearrangement joins TRBV27 to TRBJ2-1, with TRBD1 as a possible D gene (5 bases). Germline-derived CDR1 and CDR2 are MNHEY and SMNVEV (reference sequence). CDR3 length equals 15 residues. The V end lost 5 bases, the J end lost 2 bases, and 13 bases lay between the germline ends. The CDR3 DNA is TGTGCCAGCAGTCTCTTTCAGGGAACCTACAATGAGCAGTTCTTC. As protein: CASSLFQGTYNEQFF.